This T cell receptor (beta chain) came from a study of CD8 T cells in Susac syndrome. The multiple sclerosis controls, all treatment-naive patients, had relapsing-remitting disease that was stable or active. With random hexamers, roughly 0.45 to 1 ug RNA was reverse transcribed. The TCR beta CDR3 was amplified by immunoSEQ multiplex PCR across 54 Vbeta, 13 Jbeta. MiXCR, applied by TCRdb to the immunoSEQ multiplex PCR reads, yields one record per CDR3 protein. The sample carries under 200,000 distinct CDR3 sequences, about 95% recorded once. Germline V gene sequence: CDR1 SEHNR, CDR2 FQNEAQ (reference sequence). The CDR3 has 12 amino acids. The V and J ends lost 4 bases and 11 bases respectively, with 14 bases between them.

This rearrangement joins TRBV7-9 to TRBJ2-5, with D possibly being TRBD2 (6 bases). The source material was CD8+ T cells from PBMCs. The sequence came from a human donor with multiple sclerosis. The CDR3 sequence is CASSWDGTAQYF. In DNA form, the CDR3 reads TGTGCCAGCAGCTGGGACGGGACTGCACAGTACTTC.